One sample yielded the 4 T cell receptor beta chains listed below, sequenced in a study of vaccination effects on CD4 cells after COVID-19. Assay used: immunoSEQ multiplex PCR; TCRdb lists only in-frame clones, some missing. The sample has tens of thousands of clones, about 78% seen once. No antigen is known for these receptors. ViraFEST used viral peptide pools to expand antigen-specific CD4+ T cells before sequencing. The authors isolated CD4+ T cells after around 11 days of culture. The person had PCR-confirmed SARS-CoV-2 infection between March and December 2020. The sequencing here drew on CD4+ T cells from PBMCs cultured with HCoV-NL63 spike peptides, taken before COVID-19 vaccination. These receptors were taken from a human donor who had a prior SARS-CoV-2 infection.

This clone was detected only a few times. This CDR3 is CASSVPPSGGPSSTDTQYF. CDR3 nucleotide sequence: TGTGCCAGCAGCGTCCCTCCTAGCGGGGGGCCATCTAGCACAGATACGCAGTATTTT. The genes are TRBV7-9 and TRBJ2-3; 11 bases line up with TRBD2. The junction had 13 bases not matched to a gene; V was cut back by 5 bases and J by 0 bases. The CDR3 totals 19 residues. CDR1 and CDR2 (germline): SEHNR, FQNEAQ (reference sequence). The complete variable domain, with remaining parts taken from reference TRBV7-9 and TRBJ2-3, reads DTGVSQNPRHKITKRGQNVTFRCDPISEHNRLYWYRQTLGQGPEFLTYFQNEAQLEKSRLLSDRFSAERPKGSFSTLEIQRTEQGDSAMYLCASSVPPSGGPSSTDTQYFGPGTRLTVL.

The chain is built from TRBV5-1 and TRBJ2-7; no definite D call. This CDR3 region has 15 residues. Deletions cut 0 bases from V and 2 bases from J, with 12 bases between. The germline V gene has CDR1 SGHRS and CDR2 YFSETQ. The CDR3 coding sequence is TGCGCCAGCAGCTTGGGATACGGACCGGCCTACGAGCAGTACTTC. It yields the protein CASSLGYGPAYEQYF.

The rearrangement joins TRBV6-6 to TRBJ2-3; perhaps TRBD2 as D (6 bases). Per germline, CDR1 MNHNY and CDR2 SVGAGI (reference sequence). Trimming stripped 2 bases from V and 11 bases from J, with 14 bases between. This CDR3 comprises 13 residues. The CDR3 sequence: CASSYELRGWQYF. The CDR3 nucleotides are TGTGCCAGCAGTTACGAATTGCGGGGTTGGCAGTATTTT.

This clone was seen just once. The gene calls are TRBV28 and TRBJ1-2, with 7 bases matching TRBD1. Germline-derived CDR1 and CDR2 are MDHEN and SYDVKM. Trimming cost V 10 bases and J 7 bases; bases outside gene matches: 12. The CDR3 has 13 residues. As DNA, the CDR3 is TGTGCCAACAAAGATCAGGGGGGCTTTGGCTACACCTTC. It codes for CANKDQGGFGYTF.